The following is a T cell receptor beta chain sequence with its context. V lost 1 base, J lost 3 bases, and 10 bases lay in between. The CDR3 totals 15 residues. Germline CDR1 is SNHLY and CDR2 is FYNNEI. This entry comes from a study of T cell responses to AZD1222 COVID-19 vaccine. Sequencing used immunoSEQ multiplex PCR; TCRdb keeps in-frame clones, though not all of them. The data show some 74,000 clones, with around 80% seen just once and about 20% held by the top ten. Sequences were derived from peripheral blood, sampled on day 0 of AZD1222 vaccination. The origin of this receptor is an adult in good health. The chain has TRBV2 and TRBJ1-3; no reliable D call. The CDR3 spells CASSEVSGYGNTIYF. CDR3 DNA: TGTGCCAGCAGTGAAGTTTCGGGGTATGGAAACACCATATATTTT. Based on the CDR3 plus reference TRBV2 and TRBJ1-3, the full variable domain is EPEVTQTPSHQVTQMGQEVILRCVPISNHLYFYWYRQILGQKVEFLVSFYNNEISEKSEIFDDQFSVERPDGSNFTLKIRSTKLEDSAMYFCASSEVSGYGNTIYFGEGSWLTVV.